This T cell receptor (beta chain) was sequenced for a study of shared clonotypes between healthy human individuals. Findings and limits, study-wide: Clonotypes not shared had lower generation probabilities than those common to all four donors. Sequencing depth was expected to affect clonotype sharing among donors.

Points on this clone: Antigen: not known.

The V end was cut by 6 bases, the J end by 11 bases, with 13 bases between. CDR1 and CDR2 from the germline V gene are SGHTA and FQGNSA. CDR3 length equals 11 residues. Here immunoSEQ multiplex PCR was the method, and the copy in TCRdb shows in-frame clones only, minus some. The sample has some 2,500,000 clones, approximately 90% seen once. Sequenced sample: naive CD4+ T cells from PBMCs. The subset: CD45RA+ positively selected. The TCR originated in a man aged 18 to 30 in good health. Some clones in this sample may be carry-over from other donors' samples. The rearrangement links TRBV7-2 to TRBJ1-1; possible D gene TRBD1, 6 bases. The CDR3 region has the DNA TGTGCCAGCAGTTTTGGGGGGCTTGCTTTCTTT. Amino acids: CASSFGGLAFF.